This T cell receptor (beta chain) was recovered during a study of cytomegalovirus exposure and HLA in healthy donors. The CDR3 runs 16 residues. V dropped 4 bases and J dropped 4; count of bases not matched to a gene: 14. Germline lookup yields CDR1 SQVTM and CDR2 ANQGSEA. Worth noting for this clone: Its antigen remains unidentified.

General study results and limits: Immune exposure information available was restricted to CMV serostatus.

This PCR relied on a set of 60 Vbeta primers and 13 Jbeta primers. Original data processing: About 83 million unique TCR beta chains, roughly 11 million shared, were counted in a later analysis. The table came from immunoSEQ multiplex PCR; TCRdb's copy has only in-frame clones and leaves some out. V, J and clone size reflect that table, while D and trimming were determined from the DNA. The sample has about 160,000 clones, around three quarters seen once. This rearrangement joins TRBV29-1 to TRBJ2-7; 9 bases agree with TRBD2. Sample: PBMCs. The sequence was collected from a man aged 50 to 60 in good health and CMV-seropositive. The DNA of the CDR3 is TGCAGCGTTGCGGTCCATAGCGGGGGCCAACTATACGAGCAGTACTTC. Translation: CSVAVHSGGQLYEQYF.